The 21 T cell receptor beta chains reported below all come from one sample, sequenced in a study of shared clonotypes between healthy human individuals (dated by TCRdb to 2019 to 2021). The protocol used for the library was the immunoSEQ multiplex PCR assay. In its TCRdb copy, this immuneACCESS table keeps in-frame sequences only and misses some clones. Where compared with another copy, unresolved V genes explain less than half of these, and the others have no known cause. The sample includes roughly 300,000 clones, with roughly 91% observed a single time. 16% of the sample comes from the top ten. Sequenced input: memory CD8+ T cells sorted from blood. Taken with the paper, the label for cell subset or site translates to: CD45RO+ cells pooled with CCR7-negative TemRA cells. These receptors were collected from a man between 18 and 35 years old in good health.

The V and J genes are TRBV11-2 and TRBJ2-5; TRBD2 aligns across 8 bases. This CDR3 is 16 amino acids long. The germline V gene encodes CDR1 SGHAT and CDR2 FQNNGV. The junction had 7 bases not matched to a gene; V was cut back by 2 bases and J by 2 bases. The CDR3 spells CASSLISGKGQETQYF. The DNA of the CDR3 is TGTGCCAGCAGCTTAATTAGCGGGAAGGGGCAAGAGACCCAGTACTTC.

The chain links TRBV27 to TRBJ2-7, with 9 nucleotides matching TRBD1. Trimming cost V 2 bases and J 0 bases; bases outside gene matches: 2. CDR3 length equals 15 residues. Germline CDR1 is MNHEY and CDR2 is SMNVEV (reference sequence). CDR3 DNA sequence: TGTGCCAGCAGTTTAAAGGGACAGGGCTCCTACGAGCAGTACTTC. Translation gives CASSLKGQGSYEQYF.

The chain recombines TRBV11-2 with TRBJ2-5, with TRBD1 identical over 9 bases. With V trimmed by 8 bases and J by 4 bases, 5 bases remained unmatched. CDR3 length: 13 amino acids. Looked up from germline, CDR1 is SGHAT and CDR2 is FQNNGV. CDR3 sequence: CASSGTGSETQYF. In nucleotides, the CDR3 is TGTGCCAGCTCCGGGACAGGGTCAGAGACCCAGTACTTC.

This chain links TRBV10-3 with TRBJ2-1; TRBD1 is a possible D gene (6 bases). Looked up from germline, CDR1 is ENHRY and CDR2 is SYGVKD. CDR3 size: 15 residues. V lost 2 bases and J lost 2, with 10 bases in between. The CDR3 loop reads CAISETRDTYNEQFF. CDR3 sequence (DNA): TGTGCCATCAGTGAGACCCGGGACACCTACAATGAGCAGTTCTTC.

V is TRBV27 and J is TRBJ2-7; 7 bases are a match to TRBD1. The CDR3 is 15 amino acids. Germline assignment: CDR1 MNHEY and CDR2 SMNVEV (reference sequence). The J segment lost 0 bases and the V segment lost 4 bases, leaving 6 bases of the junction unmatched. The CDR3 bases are TGTGCCAGCAGTTCGGGATCAGGGGGCTCCTACGAGCAGTACTTC. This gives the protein CASSSGSGGSYEQYF.

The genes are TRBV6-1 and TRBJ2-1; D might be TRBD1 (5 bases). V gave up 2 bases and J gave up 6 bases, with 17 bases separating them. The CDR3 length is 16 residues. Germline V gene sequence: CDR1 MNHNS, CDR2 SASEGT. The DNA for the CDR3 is TGTGCCAGCAGTGAATTAAGGGGCACGATGGGCAATGAGCAGTTCTTC. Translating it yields CASSELRGTMGNEQFF.

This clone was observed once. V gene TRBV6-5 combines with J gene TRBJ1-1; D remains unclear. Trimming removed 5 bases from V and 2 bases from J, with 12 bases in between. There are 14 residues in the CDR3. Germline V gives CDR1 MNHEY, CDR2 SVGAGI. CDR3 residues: CASSLAEFNTEAFF. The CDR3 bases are TGTGCCAGCAGTCTAGCGGAGTTTAACACTGAAGCTTTCTTT.

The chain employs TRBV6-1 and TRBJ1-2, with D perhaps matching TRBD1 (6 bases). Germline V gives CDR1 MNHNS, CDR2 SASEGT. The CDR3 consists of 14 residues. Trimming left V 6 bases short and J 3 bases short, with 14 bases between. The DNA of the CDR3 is TGTGCCAGCAGCCGGGACAAGTTCTACTATGGCTACACCTTC. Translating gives CASSRDKFYYGYTF.

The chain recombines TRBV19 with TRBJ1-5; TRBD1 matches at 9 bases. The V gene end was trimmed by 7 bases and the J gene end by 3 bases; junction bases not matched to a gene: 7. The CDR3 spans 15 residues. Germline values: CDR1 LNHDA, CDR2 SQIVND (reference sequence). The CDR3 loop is CASKWGQGNNQPQHF. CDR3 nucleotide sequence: TGTGCCAGTAAATGGGGACAGGGAAACAATCAGCCCCAGCATTTT.

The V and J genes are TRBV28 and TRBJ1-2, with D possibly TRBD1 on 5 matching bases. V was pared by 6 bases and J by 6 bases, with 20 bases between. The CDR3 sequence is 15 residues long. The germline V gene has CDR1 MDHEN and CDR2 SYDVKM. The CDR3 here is CASSPRQREVNGYTF. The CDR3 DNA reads TGTGCCAGCAGCCCTCGACAGCGAGAGGTAAATGGCTACACCTTC.

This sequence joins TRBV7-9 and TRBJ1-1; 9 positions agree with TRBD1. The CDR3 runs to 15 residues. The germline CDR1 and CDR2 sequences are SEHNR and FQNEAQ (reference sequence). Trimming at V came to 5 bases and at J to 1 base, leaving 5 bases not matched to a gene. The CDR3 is CASSEGQGKNTEAFF. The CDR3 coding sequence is TGTGCCAGCAGCGAGGGACAGGGAAAGAACACTGAAGCTTTCTTT. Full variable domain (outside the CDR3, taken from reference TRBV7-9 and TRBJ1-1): DTGVSQNPRHKITKRGQNVTFRCDPISEHNRLYWYRQTLGQGPEFLTYFQNEAQLEKSRLLSDRFSAERPKGSFSTLEIQRTEQGDSAMYLCASSEGQGKNTEAFFGQGTRLTVV.

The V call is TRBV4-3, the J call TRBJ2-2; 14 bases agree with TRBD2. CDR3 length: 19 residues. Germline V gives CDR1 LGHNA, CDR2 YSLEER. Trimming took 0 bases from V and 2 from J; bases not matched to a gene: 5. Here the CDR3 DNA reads TGCGCCAGCAGCCAAGACCCCGGACTAGCGGGGGGAAACACCGGGGAGCTGTTTTTT. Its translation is CASSQDPGLAGGNTGELFF.

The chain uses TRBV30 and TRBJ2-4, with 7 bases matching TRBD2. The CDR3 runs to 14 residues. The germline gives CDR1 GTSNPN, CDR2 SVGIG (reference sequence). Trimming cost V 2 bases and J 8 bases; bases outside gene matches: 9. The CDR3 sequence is CAWSPLGGRDIQYF. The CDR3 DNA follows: TGTGCCTGGAGTCCTCTTGGGGGGAGGGACATTCAGTACTTC.

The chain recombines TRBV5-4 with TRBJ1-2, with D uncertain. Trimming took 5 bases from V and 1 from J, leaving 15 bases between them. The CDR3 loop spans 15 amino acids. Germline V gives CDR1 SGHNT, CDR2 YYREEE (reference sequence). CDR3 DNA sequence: TGTGCCAGCAGATACCCGGGAGGGAATAACTATGGCTACACCTTC. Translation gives CASRYPGGNNYGYTF. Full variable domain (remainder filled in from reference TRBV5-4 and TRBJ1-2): ETGVTQSPTHLIKTRGQQVTLRCSSQSGHNTVSWYQQALGQGPQFIFQYYREEENGRGNFPPRFSGLQFPNYSSELNVNALELDDSALYLCASRYPGGNNYGYTFGSGTRLTVV.

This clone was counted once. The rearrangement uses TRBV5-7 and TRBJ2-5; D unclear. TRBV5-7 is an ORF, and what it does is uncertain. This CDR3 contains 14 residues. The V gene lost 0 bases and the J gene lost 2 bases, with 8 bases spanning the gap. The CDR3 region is CASSLDEIQETQYF. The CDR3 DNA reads TGTGCCAGCAGCTTGGACGAGATTCAAGAGACCCAGTACTTC.

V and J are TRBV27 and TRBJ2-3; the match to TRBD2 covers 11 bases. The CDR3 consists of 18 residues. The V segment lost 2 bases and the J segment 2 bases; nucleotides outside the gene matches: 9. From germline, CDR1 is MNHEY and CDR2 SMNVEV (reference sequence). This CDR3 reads CASSLTSGGSLPTDTQYF. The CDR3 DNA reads TGTGCCAGCAGTTTAACTAGCGGGGGCTCCCTTCCCACAGATACGCAGTATTTT.

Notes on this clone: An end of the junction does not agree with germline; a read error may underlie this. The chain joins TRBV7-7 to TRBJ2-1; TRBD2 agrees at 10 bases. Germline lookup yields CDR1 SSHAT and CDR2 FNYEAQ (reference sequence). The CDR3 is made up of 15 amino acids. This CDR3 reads CASSLGLADYNEQFF. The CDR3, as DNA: TGTGCTAGCAGCTTAGGACTAGCGGACTACAATGAGCAGTTCTTC. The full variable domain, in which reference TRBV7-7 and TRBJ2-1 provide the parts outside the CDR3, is GAGVSQSPRYKVTKRGQDVTLRCDPISSHATLYWYQQALGQGPEFLTYFNYEAQPDKSGLPSDRFSAERPEGSISTLTIQRTEQRDSAMYRCASSLGLADYNEQFFGPGTRLTVL.

The CDR3 spells CASRYGSTDTQYF. CDR3 in DNA: TGTGCCAGCAGGTATGGGAGCACAGATACGCAGTATTTT. V is TRBV6-4 and J is TRBJ2-3; D remains ambiguous. CDR1 MRHNA and CDR2 SNTAGT come from the germline V gene. This CDR3 region has 13 residues. V lost 6 bases and J 0 bases, leaving 7 bases between the germline ends.

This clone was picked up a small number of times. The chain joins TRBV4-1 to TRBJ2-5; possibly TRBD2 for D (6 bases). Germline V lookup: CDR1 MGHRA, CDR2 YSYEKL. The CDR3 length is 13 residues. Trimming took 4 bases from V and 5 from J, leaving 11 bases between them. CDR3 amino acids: CASSLGRLETQYF. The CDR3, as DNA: TGCGCCAGCAGCCTCGGGAGATTGGAGACCCAGTACTTC.

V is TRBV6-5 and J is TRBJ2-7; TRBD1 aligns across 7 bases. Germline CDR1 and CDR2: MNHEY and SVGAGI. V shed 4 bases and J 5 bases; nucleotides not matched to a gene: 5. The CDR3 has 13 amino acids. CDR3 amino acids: CASSSTGKHEQYF. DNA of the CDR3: TGTGCCAGCAGTTCGACAGGGAAGCACGAGCAGTACTTC.

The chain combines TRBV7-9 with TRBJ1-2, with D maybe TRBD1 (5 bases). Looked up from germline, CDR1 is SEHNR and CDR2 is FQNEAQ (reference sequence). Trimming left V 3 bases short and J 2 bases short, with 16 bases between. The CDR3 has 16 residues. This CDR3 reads CASSFVPGRGNYGYTF. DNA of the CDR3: TGTGCCAGCAGCTTCGTCCCAGGGCGCGGAAACTATGGCTACACCTTC.